The next 6 T cell receptor beta chains were all read from a single sample in a study of T cells in Graves' hyperthyroidism and ophthalmopathy. TCR beta CDR3 regions were amplified from RNA. HTBI primers were used for first-round RT-PCR of the TCR CDR3. A single record per CDR3 protein comes from TCRdb applying MiXCR to the multiplex PCR reads. There are 360,000 or so distinct CDR3 sequences in the sample; roughly 20% occur only once, and less than 20% lies in the top ten. Input material: blood. These receptors were collected from a woman between 35 and 50 years old with Graves' ophthalmopathy.

This clonotype occurred many times. This chain connects TRBV6-5 to TRBJ1-6; possibly TRBD1 for D (5 bases). The CDR3 length is 14 residues. Looked up from germline, CDR1 is MNHEY and CDR2 is SVGAGI. The V end was cut by 5 bases, the J end by 10 bases, with 15 bases between. The CDR3 DNA follows: TGTGCCAGCAGTCACCAGGGAGGGCGGTCACCCCTCCACTTT. Its translation is CASSHQGGRSPLHF.

This clonotype has a count of ten or more. This chain uses TRBV10-1 with TRBJ2-2, with D possibly TRBD2 on 6 matching bases. Germline V gene lookup returns CDR1 WNHNN and CDR2 SYGVQD (reference sequence). This CDR3 contains 14 residues. V was clipped by 8 bases and J by 4 bases, with 14 bases between them. DNA of the CDR3: TGCGCCAGCCGGGCGGGATCCGGCACCGGGGAGCTGTTTTTT. This sequence encodes CASRAGSGTGELFF.

This clonotype appeared a few times. The chain carries TRBV29-1 and TRBJ2-5; 11 bases are a match to TRBD2. Per the germline V gene, CDR1 is SQVTM and CDR2 is ANQGSEA. This CDR3 is built from 15 residues. V dropped 6 bases and J dropped 1; count of bases not matched to a gene: 7. CDR3 loop: CSVASSGGTQETQYF. CDR3 nucleotides: TGCAGCGTGGCTTCTAGCGGGGGGACCCAAGAGACCCAGTACTTC.

At least ten counts were recorded for this clonotype. The rearrangement joins TRBV28 to TRBJ2-2, with 7 bases lining up with TRBD2. The J segment lost 2 bases and the V segment lost 3 bases, leaving 12 bases of the junction unmatched. Germline V gene lookup returns CDR1 MDHEN and CDR2 SYDVKM. The CDR3 totals 18 residues. The CDR3 DNA is TGTGCCAGCAGTTTTCCTGGAACCGGGACTAAAAACACCGGGGAGCTGTTTTTT. Encoded protein: CASSFPGTGTKNTGELFF.

With regard to this clonotype: A much larger clone is a single base away; this may be a read error. This rearrangement joins TRBV11-1 to TRBJ1-1; 7 nucleotides agree with TRBD1. The CDR3 has 15 amino acids. Germline CDR1 and CDR2: SGHAT and FQDESV (reference sequence). The CDR3 DNA is TGTGCCAGCAGCCCTACAGGGGACTTGGGCACTGGAGCTTTCTTT. It yields the protein CASSPTGDLGTGAFF.

This clonotype has just one count. The gene calls are TRBV10-3 and TRBJ1-1; D is ambiguous. The CDR3 has 13 amino acids. CDR1 is ENHRY, CDR2 SYGVKD, per germline. V was shortened by 3 bases and J by 2 bases, with 7 bases between the two germline ends. CDR3 nucleotides: TGTGCCATCAGTGAACGGATTAACACTGAAGCTTTCTTT. It encodes CAISERINTEAFF.